One sample yielded the 11 T cell receptor beta chains listed below, sequenced in a study of T cell responses to AZD1222 COVID-19 vaccine. Repertoires were generated with immunoSEQ multiplex PCR, while TCRdb's copy carries only in-frame clones and drops some. The sample gives 55,000 to 75,000 clones, 88% of which show up once; less than 9% is in the top ten. The specimen was peripheral blood, collected on day 0 of AZD1222 vaccination. Receptors were obtained from an adult in good health.

The rearrangement links TRBV6-5 to TRBJ2-5; D tentatively fits TRBD1 or TRBD2 (5 bases each). The CDR3 contains 14 residues. Per germline, CDR1 MNHEY and CDR2 SVGAGI. Between the trimmed V and J ends, which lost 2 bases and 1 base, there was a span of 8 bases. CDR3 protein: CASSYRDGQETQYF. In DNA, the CDR3 is TGTGCCAGCAGTTACCGGGACGGCCAAGAGACCCAGTACTTC.

This chain joins TRBV7-8 and TRBJ1-3, with TRBD1 matching 12 bases. Trimming at V came to 7 bases and at J to 4 bases, leaving 8 bases not matched to a gene. Looked up from germline, CDR1 is SGHVS and CDR2 is FQNEAQ. There are 16 residues in the CDR3. The CDR3 DNA sequence: TGTGCCAGCACCTCGGGGACAGGGGGCTCCGGAAACACCATATATTTT. Translated: CASTSGTGGSGNTIYF.

The chain employs TRBV2 and TRBJ1-2; possibly TRBD1 for D (6 bases). V lost 6 bases, J lost 6 bases, and 17 bases lay in between. Germline values: CDR1 SNHLY, CDR2 FYNNEI. The CDR3 is 14 residues long. In DNA form, the CDR3 reads TGTGCCAGCAGCCGGGGATACAGGGAAGATGGCTACACCTTC. It codes for CASSRGYREDGYTF.

This chain uses TRBV28 with TRBJ2-7; TRBD1 might be the D (5 bases). Germline-derived CDR1 and CDR2 are MDHEN and SYDVKM. V was cut by 8 bases and J by 4 bases, with 18 bases left in between. The CDR3 has 14 residues. CDR3 in amino acids: CASRPPGQGYEQYF. The CDR3 nucleotides read TGTGCCAGCCGACCCCCAGGGCAGGGATACGAGCAGTACTTC.

The chain uses TRBV14 and TRBJ1-1; 10 bases line up with TRBD1. The J segment lost 3 bases and the V segment lost 4 bases, leaving 5 bases of the junction unmatched. The CDR3 totals 15 residues. CDR1 and CDR2 from the germline V gene are SGHDN and FVKESK. DNA for the CDR3: TGTGCCAGCAGCCGAAGGGGGACAGGGGACACTGAAGCTTTCTTT. Residues: CASSRRGTGDTEAFF.

The table lists this clone with a count of one. The genes are TRBV23-1 and TRBJ2-5; no definite D call. TRBV23-1 qualifies as an ORF whose function is uncertain. There are 15 residues in the CDR3. V dropped 0 bases and J dropped 3 bases, with 11 bases sitting between them. The CDR3 here is CASSQSFSEEETQYF. CDR3 in DNA: TGCGCCAGCAGTCAATCATTCTCTGAAGAAGAGACCCAGTACTTC.

The genes are TRBV4-2 and TRBJ2-7; 14 nucleotides match TRBD2. The CDR3 runs 17 residues. The germline gives CDR1 LGHNA, CDR2 YNFKEQ. V was clipped by 4 bases and J by 0 bases; unmatched bases: 5. The CDR3 DNA reads TGTGCCAGCAGCCCCGCGGGACTAGCGGGAGCCTCCTACGAGCAGTACTTC. Its translation is CASSPAGLAGASYEQYF.

The chain couples TRBV30 to TRBJ2-2, with unresolved D. Germline V gene lookup returns CDR1 GTSNPN and CDR2 SVGIG (reference sequence). The germline V and J ends were trimmed by 3 bases and 0 bases, with 14 bases remaining between them. This CDR3 comprises 16 residues. This CDR3 reads CAWRGKRNPNTGELFF. DNA of the CDR3: TGTGCCTGGAGGGGGAAGAGGAATCCGAACACCGGGGAGCTGTTTTTT. The full variable domain, completed using reference TRBV30 and TRBJ2-2, is SQTIHQWPATLVQPVGSPLSLECTVEGTSNPNLYWYRQAAGRGLQLLFYSVGIGQISSEVPQNLSASRPQDRQFILSSKKLLLSDSGFYLCAWRGKRNPNTGELFFGEGSRLTVL.

Written as DNA, the CDR3 is TGTGCCAGCAGGGGGGGCCATCCCGGCGGCGATGAGCAGTTCTTC. Residues: CASRGGHPGGDEQFF. The rearrangement uses TRBV11-1 and TRBJ2-1, with D tentatively TRBD1 or TRBD2 (6 bases each). CDR3 length: 15 amino acids. Germline assignment: CDR1 SGHAT and CDR2 FQDESV (reference sequence). Trimming cost V 6 bases and J 8 bases, with 20 bases left between them.

The rearrangement links TRBV29-1 to TRBJ2-3; the D gene is possibly TRBD2 (5 bases). The CDR3 totals 16 residues. Germline lookup yields CDR1 SQVTM and CDR2 ANQGSEA. V was pared by 5 bases and J by 4 bases, with 22 bases between. This chain's CDR3 is CSVRRGLRESADTQYF. The DNA of the CDR3 is TGCAGCGTTCGACGTGGTCTTAGGGAGAGCGCAGATACGCAGTATTTT.

The table lists this clone with a count of one. The chain is built from TRBV2 and TRBJ1-1; D may be TRBD1 (6 bases). Germline assignment: CDR1 SNHLY and CDR2 FYNNEI. The CDR3 consists of 17 residues. Trimming took 7 bases from V and 3 from J, leaving 24 bases between them. The CDR3: CASTPVGVRAGDTEAFF. CDR3 sequence (DNA): TGTGCCAGCACCCCAGTTGGGGTTAGAGCAGGGGACACTGAAGCTTTCTTT.